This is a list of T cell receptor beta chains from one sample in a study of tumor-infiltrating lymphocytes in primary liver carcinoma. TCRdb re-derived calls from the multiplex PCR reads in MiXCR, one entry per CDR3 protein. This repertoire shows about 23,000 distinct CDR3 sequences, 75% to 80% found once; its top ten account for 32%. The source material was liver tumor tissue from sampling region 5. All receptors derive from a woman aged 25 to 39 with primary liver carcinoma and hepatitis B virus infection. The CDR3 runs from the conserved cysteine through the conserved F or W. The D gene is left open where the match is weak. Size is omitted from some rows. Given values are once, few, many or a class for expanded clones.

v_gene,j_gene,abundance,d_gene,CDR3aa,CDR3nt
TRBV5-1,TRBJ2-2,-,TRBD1,CASSLGHRDRVAGELFF,TGTGCCAGCAGCTTGGGCCACCGGGACAGAGTGGCCGGGGAGCTGTTTTTT
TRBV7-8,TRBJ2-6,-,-,CASSLLGLDLSGAKVLTF,TGTGCCAGCAGCTTATTGGGGTTGGACCTCTCTGGGGCCAAGGTCCTGACTTTC
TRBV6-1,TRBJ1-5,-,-,CAGNQEFNQPQHF,TGTGCCGGCAACCAGGAGTTCAATCAACCCCAGCATTTT
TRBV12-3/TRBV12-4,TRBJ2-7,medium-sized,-,CASSSQSYEQYF,TGTGCCAGCAGTTCCCAATCCTACGAGCAGTACTTC
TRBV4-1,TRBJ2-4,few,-,CASGPEVNRDTSKWYF,TGCGCCAGCGGCCCAGAGGTGAATAGGGACACGAGCAAGTGGTACTTC
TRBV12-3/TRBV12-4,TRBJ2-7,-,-,CTSSISDEQYF,TGTACCAGCAGTATCAGTGACGAGCAGTACTTC
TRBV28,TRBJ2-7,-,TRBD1,CASRGQGKAYEHYF,TGTGCCAGCAGAGGACAGGGAAAGGCCTACGAGCACTACTTC
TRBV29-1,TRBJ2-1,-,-,CRVVGWKGRMFF,TGCAGGGTCGTGGGGTGGAAGGGCCGAATGTTCTTC
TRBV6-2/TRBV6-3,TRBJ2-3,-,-,CASSYALMDTQYF,TGTGCCAGCAGTTATGCGTTGATGGATACGCAATATTTT
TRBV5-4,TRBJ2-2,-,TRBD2,CASNLAWGASGANTGELFF,TGTGCCAGCAACTTGGCCTGGGGGGCTAGCGGGGCGAACACCGGGGAGCTGTTTTTT
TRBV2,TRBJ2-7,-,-,CVSSDLRAGTYEQYF,TGTGTCAGTAGTGATCTGCGGGCAGGAACCTACGAGCAGTACTTC
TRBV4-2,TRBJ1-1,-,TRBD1,CASNRAGGRDKAFF,TGTGCCAGCAACCGAGCAGGGGGCCGGGATAAAGCTTTCTTT
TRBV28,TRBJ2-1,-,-,CVSRGTSGDNEQFF,TGTGTCAGCAGGGGGACTAGTGGCGACAATGAGCAATTCTTC
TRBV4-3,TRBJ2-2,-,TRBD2,CASSVLEGGPRSKTGELFF,TGCGCCAGCAGCGTACTAGAGGGAGGGCCCCGTTCGAAGACCGGAGAGCTGTTTTTT
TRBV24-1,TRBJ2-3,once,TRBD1,CATSDAIGTVARYF,TGTGCCACCAGTGATGCTATCGGGACAGTGGCGCGGTATTTT
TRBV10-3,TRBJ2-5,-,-,CTISESATRQETQYF,TGTACTATCAGTGAGTCGGCTACCAGACAAGAGACCCAATACTTC
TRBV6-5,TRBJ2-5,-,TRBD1,CASGTDRGLIQCF,TGTGCCAGCGGTACCGACAGGGGGCTGATCCAGTGCTTC
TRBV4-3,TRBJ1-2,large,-,CASSAELEIYGYTF,TGCGCCAGCAGCGCTGAGTTGGAGATCTATGGCTACACCTTC
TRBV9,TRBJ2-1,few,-,CASSVAGELKEQFF,TGTGCCAGCAGCGTAGCGGGGGAGCTAAAGGAGCAGTTCTTC
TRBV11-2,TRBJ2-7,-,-,CVSSLDRNYEQYF,TGTGTCAGCAGCTTAGATCGAAACTACGAGCAGTACTTC
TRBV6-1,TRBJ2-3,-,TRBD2,CASSPLAGATDRQYF,TGTGCCAGCAGTCCCTTAGCGGGAGCGACAGATAGGCAGTATTTC
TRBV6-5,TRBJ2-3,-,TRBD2,CANKVAGSTDTHCF,TGTGCCAACAAGGTAGCGGGGAGCACAGATACGCATTGTTTT